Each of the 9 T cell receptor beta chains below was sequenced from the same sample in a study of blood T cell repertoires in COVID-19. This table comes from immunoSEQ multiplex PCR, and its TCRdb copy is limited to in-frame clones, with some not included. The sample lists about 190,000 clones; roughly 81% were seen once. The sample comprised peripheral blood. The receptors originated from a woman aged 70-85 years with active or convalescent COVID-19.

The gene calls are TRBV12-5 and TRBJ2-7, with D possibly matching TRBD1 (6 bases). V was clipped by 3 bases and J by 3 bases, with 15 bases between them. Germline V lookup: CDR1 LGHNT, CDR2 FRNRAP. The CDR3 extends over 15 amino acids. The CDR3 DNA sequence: TGTGCTAGTGGTTTTCGAGGGGGTTTGCGCTACGAGCAGTACTTC. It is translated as CASGFRGGLRYEQYF.

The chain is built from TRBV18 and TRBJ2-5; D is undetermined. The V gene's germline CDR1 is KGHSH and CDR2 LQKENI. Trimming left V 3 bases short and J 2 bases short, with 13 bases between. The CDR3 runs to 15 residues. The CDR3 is CASSPVWQEQETQYF. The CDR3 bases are TGTGCCAGCTCACCGGTCTGGCAGGAACAAGAGACCCAGTACTTC.

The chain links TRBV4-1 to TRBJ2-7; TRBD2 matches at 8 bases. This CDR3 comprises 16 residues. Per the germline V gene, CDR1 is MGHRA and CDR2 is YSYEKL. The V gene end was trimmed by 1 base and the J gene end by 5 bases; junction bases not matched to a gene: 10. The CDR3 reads CASSQGGSGSMNEQYF. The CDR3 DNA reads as TGCGCCAGCAGCCAAGGGGGCAGCGGGAGTATGAACGAGCAGTACTTC.

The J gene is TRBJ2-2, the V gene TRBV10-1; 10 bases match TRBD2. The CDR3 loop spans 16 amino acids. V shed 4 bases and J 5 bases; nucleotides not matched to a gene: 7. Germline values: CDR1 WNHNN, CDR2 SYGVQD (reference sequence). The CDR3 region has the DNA TGCGCCAGCAGTGGGACTGCGACTAGCGGGACCGGGGAGCTGTTTTTT. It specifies CASSGTATSGTGELFF.

The CDR3 loop is CASSPLQGENEKLFF. CDR3 bases: TGTGCCAGCAGCCCTCTTCAGGGCGAGAATGAAAAACTGTTTTTT. This chain joins TRBV27 and TRBJ1-4; D perhaps matches TRBD1 (5 bases). This CDR3 region has 15 residues. CDR1 MNHEY and CDR2 SMNVEV come from the germline V gene (reference sequence). Trimming left V 6 bases short and J 5 bases short, with 16 bases between.

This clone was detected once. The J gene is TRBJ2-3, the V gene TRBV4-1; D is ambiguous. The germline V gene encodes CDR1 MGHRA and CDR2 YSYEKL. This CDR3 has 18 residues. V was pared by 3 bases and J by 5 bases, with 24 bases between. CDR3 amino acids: CASSHDRSTPWHGDTQYF. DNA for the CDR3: TGCGCCAGCAGCCACGATCGATCGACTCCCTGGCACGGAGATACGCAGTATTTT.

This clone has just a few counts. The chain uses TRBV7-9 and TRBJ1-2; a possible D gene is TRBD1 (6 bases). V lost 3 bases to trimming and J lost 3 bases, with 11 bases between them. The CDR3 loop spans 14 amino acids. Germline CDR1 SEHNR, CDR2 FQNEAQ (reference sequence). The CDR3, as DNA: TGTGCCAGCAGCTTGGGGGCCATTCACTATGGCTACACCTTC. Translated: CASSLGAIHYGYTF.

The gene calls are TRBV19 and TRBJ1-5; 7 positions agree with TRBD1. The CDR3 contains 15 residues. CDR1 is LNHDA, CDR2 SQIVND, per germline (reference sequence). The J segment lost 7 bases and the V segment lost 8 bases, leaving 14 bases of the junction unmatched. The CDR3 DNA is TGTGCCAGTCATCCAACGACAGGGCGGAGACAGCCCCAGCATTTT. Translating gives CASHPTTGRRQPQHF.

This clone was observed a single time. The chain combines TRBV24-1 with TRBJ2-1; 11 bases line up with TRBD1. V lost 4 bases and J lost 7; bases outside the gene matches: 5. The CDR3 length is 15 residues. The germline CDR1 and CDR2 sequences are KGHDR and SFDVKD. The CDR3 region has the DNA TGTGCCACCAGTGAACCGGGACAGGGGGTTAATGAGCAGTTCTTC. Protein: CATSEPGQGVNEQFF.